The 14 T cell receptor beta chains below come from one sample, sequenced in a study of T-cell memory formation after mild COVID-19. TCRdb itself ran the 5' RACE reads through MiXCR, one entry per CDR3 protein. The sample has 200,000 to 250,000 distinct CDR3 sequences; over 9.5% are singletons. Material: PBMCs or a T cell subset sorted from them (not recorded which). The source is a man aged 18-30 years who had mild COVID-19 (a few samples of this study predate the infection). Cell type and time point are not known.

The V call is TRBV7-3, the J call TRBJ1-5; no firm D call. V lost 1 base and J lost 0, with 10 bases in between. The CDR3 covers 16 residues. Germline V gene sequence: CDR1 SGHTA, CDR2 FQGTGA. The CDR3 protein is CASSLRGGDSNQPQHF. The CDR3 coding sequence is TGTGCCAGCAGCTTAAGGGGAGGCGATAGCAATCAGCCCCAGCATTTT.

In this sample, this clonotype turned up many times. The rearrangement uses TRBV12-3 or TRBV12-4 and TRBJ1-1; D gene ambiguous. Trimming shortened V by 6 bases and J by 6 bases, and 23 bases separated the two germline ends. CDR3 length: 16 amino acids. In DNA form, the CDR3 reads TGTGCCAGCAGCCGTTCGACGGCCAGGCTACCGCCTGAAGCTTTCTTT. Translation gives CASSRSTARLPPEAFF.

CDR3 nucleotides: TGTGCCAGCAGTAAGATGGGGAATCAGCCCCAGCATTTT. This gives the protein CASSKMGNQPQHF. The chain uses TRBV6-2 or TRBV6-3 and TRBJ1-5; D is ambiguous. Trimming left V 5 bases short and J 4 bases short, with 9 bases between. Germline values: CDR1 MNHEY, CDR2 SVGEGT. This CDR3 is 13 amino acids long.

This clonotype was recorded only once. DNA for the CDR3: TGCAGCCCCGAGGGACAGGGTAATGAGCAGTTCTTC. Residues: CSPEGQGNEQFF. V and J are TRBV29-1 and TRBJ2-1; TRBD1 matches at 9 bases. Trimming cost V 8 bases and J 7 bases; bases outside gene matches: 6. The CDR3 sequence is 12 residues long. CDR1 and CDR2 (germline): SQVTM, ANQGSEA.

This clonotype occurred a few times. The rearrangement uses TRBV4-1 and TRBJ2-3; D unclear. CDR3 length equals 16 residues. V shed 1 base and J shed 2 bases, with 13 bases lying between them. Germline CDR1 is MGHRA and CDR2 is YSYEKL. CDR3 sequence: CASSQGVDVFTDTQYF. The CDR3 DNA is TGCGCCAGCAGCCAAGGGGTAGACGTCTTCACAGATACGCAGTATTTT.

This clonotype was seen only a few times. The V gene is TRBV7-2, the J gene TRBJ1-2; TRBD1 matches 7 bases. The germline gives CDR1 SGHTA, CDR2 FQGNSA. CDR3 length: 14 residues. V lost 1 base and J lost 8; bases outside the gene matches: 7. CDR3 protein: CASSLVAGGEGYTF. CDR3 bases: TGTGCCAGCAGCTTAGTTGCAGGGGGAGAGGGCTACACCTTC. Full variable domain (outside the CDR3, taken from reference TRBV7-2 and TRBJ1-2): GAGVSQSPSNKVTEKGKDVELRCDPISGHTALYWYRQSLGQGLEFLIYFQGNSAPDKSGLPSDRFSAERTGGSVSTLTIQRTQQEDSAVYLCASSLVAGGEGYTFGSGTRLTVV.

This clonotype was detected ten times or more. The chain has TRBV7-2 and TRBJ2-3, with D maybe TRBD1 (5 bases). V shed 9 bases and J shed 2 bases, with 18 bases lying between them. CDR3 length equals 15 residues. CDR1 is SGHTA and CDR2 is FQGNSA in the germline V gene. This CDR3 reads CARGAHLALTDTQYF. As DNA, the CDR3 is TGTGCCAGAGGGGCCCACCTGGCTCTCACAGATACGCAGTATTTT.

The table lists this clonotype with many counts. This sequence joins TRBV20-1 and TRBJ2-2, with 8 bases lining up with TRBD2. V shed 2 bases, J shed 9 bases, and the junction held 8 bases outside the gene matches. From germline, CDR1 is DFQATT and CDR2 SNEGSKA (reference sequence). The CDR3 has 14 residues. The CDR3 sequence is CSARPSFSGRELFF. The CDR3 DNA sequence: TGCAGTGCTAGACCCTCATTTAGCGGGAGGGAGCTGTTTTTT.

This clonotype was seen at least ten times. The chain couples TRBV7-2 to TRBJ2-2; D unclear. Trimming took 4 bases from V and 3 from J, leaving 3 bases between them. There are 12 residues in the CDR3. The germline V gene encodes CDR1 SGHTA and CDR2 FQGNSA. This chain's CDR3 is CASSSYTGELFF. CDR3 nucleotide sequence: TGTGCCAGCAGCTCTTACACCGGGGAGCTGTTTTTT.

There are many counts of this clonotype. The rearrangement uses TRBV7-8 and TRBJ1-5, with D tentatively TRBD1 (5 bases). Germline V CDR1 and CDR2: SGHVS, FQNEAQ. This CDR3 is 15 amino acids long. V dropped 1 base and J dropped 2 bases, with 9 bases sitting between them. CDR3 nucleotides: TGTGCCAGCAGCTTAGTGAGACAGCGCAATCAGCCCCAGCATTTT. This sequence encodes CASSLVRQRNQPQHF.

This clonotype was recorded many times. J is TRBJ2-1 and V is TRBV15, with D perhaps assigned TRBD1 or TRBD2 (5 bases each). Germline V CDR1 and CDR2: LNHNV, YYDKDF (reference sequence). With 2 bases removed from V and 0 bases from J, the gap between germline ends came to 14 bases. The CDR3 has 17 residues. For the CDR3, the DNA is TGTGCCACCAGCAGAAACCGGGACCGACGCTCCTACAATGAGCAGTTCTTC. Translating gives CATSRNRDRRSYNEQFF.

This clonotype turned up a few times. J is TRBJ1-3 and V is TRBV30; 9 nucleotides agree with TRBD1. The CDR3 runs 17 residues. CDR1 GTSNPN and CDR2 SVGIG come from the germline V gene (reference sequence). V was clipped by 0 bases and J by 0 bases; unmatched bases: 6. CDR3 in DNA: TGTGCCTGGAGTGTCTCGGGACAGGGACTCTCTGGAAACACCATATATTTT. This sequence encodes CAWSVSGQGLSGNTIYF.

This clonotype was counted many times. The CDR3 nucleotides are TGCGCCAGCACTCCGGGGACAGGGGATGAAAAACTGTTTTTT. Translated, it gives CASTPGTGDEKLFF. The rearrangement links TRBV5-1 to TRBJ1-4, with 10 bases aligning to TRBD1. This CDR3 comprises 14 residues. The germline CDR1 and CDR2 sequences are SGHRS and YFSETQ. Trimming took 6 bases from V and 6 from J; bases not matched to a gene: 5.

The rearrangement joins TRBV11-2 to TRBJ1-5; no clear D gene. This CDR3 has 16 residues. Looked up from germline, CDR1 is SGHAT and CDR2 is FQNNGV. Trimming pared 2 bases from V and 3 bases from J, leaving 14 bases between. CDR3 coding DNA: TGTGCCAGCAGCTTAAACTCAGCAACGGACAATCAGCCCCAGCATTTT. It yields the protein CASSLNSATDNQPQHF.